Below are 19 T cell receptor beta chains sequenced from a single sample in a study of shared clonotypes between healthy human individuals. TCRdb's copy holds only in-frame clones and misses some; the assay was immunoSEQ multiplex PCR. The data hold around 500,000 clones, with about 78% observed a single time. Sequenced input: PBMCs. All receptors come from a woman aged 35 to 49 in good health. Some clones in this sample may be carry-over from other donors' samples.

The V gene is TRBV7-3, the J gene TRBJ1-1; TRBD1 might be the D (5 bases). This CDR3 has 13 residues. The germline V gene encodes CDR1 SGHTA and CDR2 FQGTGA. Trimming stripped 4 bases from V and 1 base from J, with 7 bases between. The DNA of the CDR3 is TGTGCCAGCAGCTCCGGGGCGAACACTGAAGCTTTCTTT. Translated, it gives CASSSGANTEAFF.

This chain links TRBV21-1 with TRBJ1-5. TRBV21-1 is tagged as a pseudogene. The CDR3 sequence is 16 residues long. The CDR3 protein is CASSKERRKSNQPQHF. The CDR3 nucleotides are TGTGCCAGCAGCAAAGAACGAAGAAAGAGCAATCAGCCCCAGCATTTT.

Only one count was recorded for this clone. The rearrangement links TRBV27 to TRBJ2-1; D call uncertain. The length of the CDR3 is 15 residues. The V gene lost 4 bases and the J gene lost 4 bases, with 14 bases spanning the gap. The germline CDR1 and CDR2 sequences are MNHEY and SMNVEV (reference sequence). CDR3 sequence: CASSSTGRPYNEQFF. DNA of the CDR3: TGTGCCAGCAGTTCCACGGGCAGGCCTTACAATGAGCAGTTCTTC.

The chain carries TRBV5-1 and TRBJ1-6; D not certain. V was cut by 4 bases and J by 7 bases, with 12 bases left in between. CDR1 and CDR2 from the germline V gene are SGHRS and YFSETQ. This CDR3 is 14 amino acids long. The CDR3 DNA sequence: TGCGCCAGCAGCCTGAATGGGTGGAATTCACCCCTCCACTTT. Protein: CASSLNGWNSPLHF.

This chain connects TRBV15 to TRBJ1-1, with TRBD1 identical over 9 bases. CDR1 is LNHNV and CDR2 is YYDKDF in the germline V gene (reference sequence). Unmatched junction bases numbered 5, after V lost 5 bases and J lost 1 base. This CDR3 has 15 residues. The CDR3 sequence is CATSPRTGANTEAFF. The DNA for the CDR3 is TGTGCCACCAGCCCCAGGACAGGGGCGAACACTGAAGCTTTCTTT. The full variable domain, its missing parts supplied by reference TRBV15 and TRBJ1-1, is DAMVIQNPRYQVTQFGKPVTLSCSQTLNHNVMYWYQQKSSQAPKLLFHYYDKDFNNEADTPDNFQSRRPNTSFCFLDIRSPGLGDTAMYLCATSPRTGANTEAFFGQGTRLTVV.

V and J are TRBV28 and TRBJ1-2; D not certain. V lost 6 bases and J lost 0, with 14 bases in between. Germline CDR1 reads MDHEN; CDR2 reads SYDVKM. This CDR3 is 15 amino acids long. CDR3 amino acids: CASSATGGSNYGYTF. In nucleotides, the CDR3 is TGTGCCAGCAGCGCCACGGGTGGGTCTAACTATGGCTACACCTTC.

The V and J genes are TRBV30 and TRBJ2-1; 8 bases fit TRBD2. The V and J ends lost 2 bases and 9 bases, in that order; junction bases with no gene match: 6. CDR3 length equals 13 residues. In germline, CDR1 is GTSNPN, CDR2 SVGIG (reference sequence). CDR3 sequence reads: CAWSWTSTVEQFF. The CDR3 nucleotides are TGTGCCTGGAGTTGGACTAGCACAGTTGAGCAGTTCTTC.

The rearrangement links TRBV18 to TRBJ2-1, with TRBD2 matching 8 bases. The CDR3 is 13 residues long. Per the germline V gene, CDR1 is KGHSH and CDR2 is LQKENI. Trimming removed 6 bases from V and 7 bases from J; junction bases left unmatched: 5. The CDR3 loop reads CASSSGAGNEQFF. CDR3 bases: TGTGCCAGCTCTAGCGGGGCTGGGAATGAGCAGTTCTTC. Supplemented by reference TRBV18 and TRBJ2-1, the full variable domain reads NAGVMQNPRHLVRRRGQEARLRCSPMKGHSHVYWYRQLPEEGLKFMVYLQKENIIDESGMPKERFSAEFPKEGPSILRIQQVVRGDSAAYFCASSSGAGNEQFFGPGTRLTVL.

The V gene is TRBV19, the J gene TRBJ1-5; TRBD1 matches 8 bases. CDR1 LNHDA and CDR2 SQIVND come from the germline V gene (reference sequence). The CDR3 is 14 residues long. V shed 6 bases, J shed 3 bases, and the junction held 4 bases outside the gene matches. The CDR3 spells CASRQQGANQPQHF. The CDR3 nucleotides read TGTGCCAGTAGACAGCAGGGGGCCAATCAGCCCCAGCATTTT.

This clone came up many times. The CDR3 is CASGTSGTGEQFF. In DNA form, the CDR3 reads TGTGCCTCCGGGACTAGCGGGACGGGGGAGCAGTTCTTC. The genes are TRBV30 and TRBJ2-1, with 13 bases lining up with TRBD2. V dropped 7 bases and J dropped 10; count of bases not matched to a gene: 7. Germline V gene sequence: CDR1 GTSNPN, CDR2 SVGIG (reference sequence). This CDR3 comprises 13 residues.

The chain joins TRBV5-1 to TRBJ1-2, with D possibly TRBD1 on 5 matching bases. The CDR3 covers 17 residues. CDR1 SGHRS and CDR2 YFSETQ come from the germline V gene. V was trimmed by 2 bases and J by 1 base, leaving 18 bases between them. The DNA of the CDR3 is TGCGCCAGCAGCTTTGGCCAGGGAATAAGCGATAACTATGGCTACACCTTC. It yields the protein CASSFGQGISDNYGYTF.

J is TRBJ1-3 and V is TRBV7-9; D perhaps matches TRBD1 (5 bases). With 5 bases removed from V and 0 bases from J, the gap between germline ends came to 23 bases. Germline V gives CDR1 SEHNR, CDR2 FQNEAQ (reference sequence). The CDR3 contains 19 residues. DNA of the CDR3: TGTGCCAGCAGCCGCCTTGGGGGAGGATTACCCCTCTCTGGAAACACCATATATTTT. Its translation is CASSRLGGGLPLSGNTIYF.

The chain is built from TRBV7-2 and TRBJ2-7; 7 bases align to TRBD1. This CDR3 contains 14 residues. Germline V gene sequence: CDR1 SGHTA, CDR2 FQGNSA. Trimming cost V 4 bases and J 6 bases; bases outside gene matches: 9. The CDR3 DNA follows: TGTGCCAGCAGCTCACAGGGGACCCTTGCCGAGCAGTACTTC. Its translation is CASSSQGTLAEQYF.

The V gene is TRBV21-1, the J gene TRBJ2-7; the DNA was not compared with TRBD2, the D call given in the table. TRBV21-1 is a recognized pseudogene. The CDR3 runs 14 residues. The CDR3 DNA reads as TGTGCCAGCAGCAAAGTGTCCGGGGGTTTCGAGCAGTACTTC. Protein product: CASSKVSGGFEQYF.

This clone was recorded at least ten times. The J gene is TRBJ1-1, the V gene TRBV30, with TRBD1 matching over 11 bases. The junction had 4 bases not matched to a gene; V was cut back by 3 bases and J by 1 base. The CDR3 consists of 15 residues. The germline CDR1 and CDR2 sequences are GTSNPN and SVGIG (reference sequence). CDR3 coding DNA: TGTGCCTGGAGCGCAGGACAGGGGGCGAACACTGAAGCTTTCTTT. Protein product: CAWSAGQGANTEAFF.

The chain joins TRBV18 to TRBJ2-5; D is possibly TRBD1 (5 bases). The CDR3 is 14 amino acids. V was shortened by 2 bases and J by 1 base, with 8 bases between the two germline ends. The germline V gene encodes CDR1 KGHSH and CDR2 LQKENI. In nucleotides, the CDR3 is TGTGCCAGCTCACCATCAGGGATCCAAGAGACCCAGTACTTC. Protein: CASSPSGIQETQYF.

The CDR3 spells CASSQAEGMGYNEQFF. In DNA form, the CDR3 reads TGCGCCAGCAGCCAAGCGGAGGGAATGGGCTACAATGAGCAGTTCTTC. The chain couples TRBV4-1 to TRBJ2-1; D may be TRBD2 (6 bases). The V gene's germline CDR1 is MGHRA and CDR2 YSYEKL. V lost 1 base and J lost 3, with 13 bases in between. There are 16 residues in the CDR3.

V gene TRBV2 combines with J gene TRBJ2-2; TRBD1 agrees at 9 bases. The CDR3 contains 16 residues. Germline V gene sequence: CDR1 SNHLY, CDR2 FYNNEI. Germline trimming cut 6 bases from V and 3 bases from J; bases unmatched to any gene: 8. The CDR3 DNA reads TGTGCCAGCAGCGCACAGGGGGCGGGTGACACCGGGGAGCTGTTTTTT. It translates to CASSAQGAGDTGELFF.

V is TRBV7-9 and J is TRBJ2-2, with 11 bases lining up with TRBD1. CDR1 is SEHNR, CDR2 FQNEAQ, per germline (reference sequence). V trimming: 4 bases; J trimming: 7 bases; junction bases outside the gene matches: 8. This CDR3 contains 16 residues. The CDR3 nucleotides are TGTGCCAGCAGCTGGTTCGGACAGGGGGCGAGCGGGGAGCTGTTTTTT. It codes for CASSWFGQGASGELFF.